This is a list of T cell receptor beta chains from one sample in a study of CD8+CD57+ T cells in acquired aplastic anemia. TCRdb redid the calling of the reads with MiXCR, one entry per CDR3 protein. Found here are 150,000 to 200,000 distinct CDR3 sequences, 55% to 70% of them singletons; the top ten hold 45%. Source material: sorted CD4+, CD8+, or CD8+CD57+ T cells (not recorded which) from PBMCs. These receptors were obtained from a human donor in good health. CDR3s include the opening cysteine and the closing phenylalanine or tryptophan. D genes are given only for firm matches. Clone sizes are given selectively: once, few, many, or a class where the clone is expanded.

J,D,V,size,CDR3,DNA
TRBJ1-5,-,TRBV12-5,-,CASGLSLTGPSNQPQHF,TGTGCTAGTGGTTTGTCCCTGACAGGACCTAGCAATCAGCCCCAGCATTTT
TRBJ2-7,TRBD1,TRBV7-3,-,CASSVRQGGYKQYF,TGTGCCAGCAGCGTAAGACAGGGGGGCTACAAGCAGTACTTC
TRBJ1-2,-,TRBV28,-,CASTRGPVYGYTF,TGTGCCAGCACGAGAGGCCCAGTTTATGGCTACACCTTC
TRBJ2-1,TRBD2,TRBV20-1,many,CSANPLAAYNEQFF,TGCAGTGCTAACCCACTAGCGGCCTACAATGAGCAGTTCTTC
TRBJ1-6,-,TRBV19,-,CASSIVGEVNSPLHF,TGTGCCAGTAGTATAGTGGGAGAAGTTAATTCACCCCTCCACTTT
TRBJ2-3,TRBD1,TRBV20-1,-,CSASPQKTDRAGDTQYF,TGCAGTGCTAGCCCCCAAAAGACCGACAGGGCTGGTGATACGCAGTATTTT
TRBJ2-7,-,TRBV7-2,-,CASSPRDRTGEQYF,TGTGCCAGCAGCCCGAGGGACCGCACGGGCGAGCAGTACTTC
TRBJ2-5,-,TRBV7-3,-,CASSTRPFQETQYF,TGTGCCAGCAGCACAAGACCGTTTCAAGAGACCCAGTACTTC
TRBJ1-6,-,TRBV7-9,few,CASSLRAGQTGDPGSPLHF,TGTGCCAGCAGCTTAAGGGCAGGTCAAACGGGCGACCCAGGTTCACCCCTCCACTTT
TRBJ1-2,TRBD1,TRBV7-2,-,CASSHTIRQGRGYTF,TGTGCCAGCAGCCATACAATCCGACAGGGGCGCGGCTACACCTTC
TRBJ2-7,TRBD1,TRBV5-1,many,CASSLTGGFYEQYF,TGCGCCAGCAGCTTGACAGGGGGTTTTTACGAGCAGTACTTC
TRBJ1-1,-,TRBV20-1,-,CSAYTGFLNTEAFF,TGCAGTGCCTACACAGGTTTCTTAAACACTGAAGCTTTCTTT
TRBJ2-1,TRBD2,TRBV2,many,CASREGLAGVESYNEQFF,TGTGCCAGTCGCGAGGGACTAGCGGGAGTTGAGTCCTACAATGAGCAGTTCTTC
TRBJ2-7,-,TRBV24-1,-,CATSDTDGYEQYF,TGTGCCACCAGTGACACGGACGGCTACGAGCAGTACTTC
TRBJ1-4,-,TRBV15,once,CATSRDLGWDEKLFF,TGTGCCACCAGCAGAGATCTAGGGTGGGATGAAAAACTGTTTTTT
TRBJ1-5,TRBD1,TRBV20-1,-,CSARTGEEPQHF,TGCAGTGCCCGGACAGGAGAAGAGCCCCAGCATTTT
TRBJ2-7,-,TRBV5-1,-,CASSLEPGGNYEQYF,TGCGCCAGCAGCTTGGAGCCTGGCGGGAACTACGAGCAGTACTTC
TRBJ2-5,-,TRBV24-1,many,CATSELGRDQETQYF,TGTGCCACCTCCGAGCTTGGGCGGGACCAAGAGACCCAGTACTTC
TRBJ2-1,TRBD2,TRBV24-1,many,CATSDPWTSGNSYNEQFF,TGTGCCACCAGTGATCCATGGACTAGCGGGAACTCCTACAATGAGCAGTTCTTC
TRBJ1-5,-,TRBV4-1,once,CASSQDVRGPQHF,TGCGCCAGCAGCCAAGATGTCAGGGGGCCCCAGCATTTT
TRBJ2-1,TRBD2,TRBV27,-,CASSFAGGHNEQFF,TGTGCCAGCAGTTTCGCGGGAGGTCACAATGAGCAGTTCTTC
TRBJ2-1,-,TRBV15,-,CATSSLVVGGNEQFF,TGTGCCACCAGCAGTTTGGTGGTCGGGGGTAATGAGCAGTTCTTC
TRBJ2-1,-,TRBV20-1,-,CSAPPGGYSYNEQFF,TGCAGTGCTCCCCCCGGGGGTTATTCCTACAATGAGCAGTTCTTC
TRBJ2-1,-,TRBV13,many,CASSVGNRDYLNEQFF,TGTGCCAGCAGCGTAGGAAACAGGGACTACCTCAATGAGCAGTTCTTC
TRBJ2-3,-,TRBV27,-,CASSSWTDRNTQYF,TGTGCCAGCAGTTCCTGGACAGATAGGAATACGCAGTATTTT
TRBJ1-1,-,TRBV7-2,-,CASSTGVPEAYF,TGTGCCAGCAGTACCGGGGTCCCTGAAGCTTACTTT